This entry lists 5 T cell receptor beta chains sequenced from one sample in a study of T cell changes during pregnancy in multiple sclerosis. Using immunoSEQ multiplex PCR, the repertoire was profiled, and TCRdb retains in-frame clones only, with some absent. The sample yields around 59,000 clones, 80% to 95% seen once. The sample in question was peripheral blood, obtained in the first trimester of pregnancy. These TCRs come from a female donor with multiple sclerosis, enrolled in a pregnancy study.

The chain couples TRBV11-1 to TRBJ2-3; TRBD2 matches 7 bases. The CDR3 totals 14 residues. The V gene end was trimmed by 4 bases and the J gene end by 2 bases; junction bases not matched to a gene: 3. CDR1 and CDR2 from the germline V gene are SGHAT and FQDESV (reference sequence). CDR3 region: CASSWDYSTDTQYF. The CDR3 DNA follows: TGTGCCAGCAGCTGGGACTACTCCACAGATACGCAGTATTTT.

This chain joins TRBV12-5 and TRBJ1-6; 10 bases map to TRBD1. Trimming removed 1 base from V and 7 bases from J; junction bases left unmatched: 13. The CDR3 has 19 residues. Germline assignment: CDR1 LGHNT and CDR2 FRNRAP. In DNA, the CDR3 is TGTGCTAGTGGTTTGGATACCGGGACAGGGGTCCTCTGGAATTCACCCCTCCACTTT. Its protein is CASGLDTGTGVLWNSPLHF.

This clone showed up just a few times. The rearrangement uses TRBV7-8 and TRBJ1-2, with D perhaps TRBD1 (5 bases). CDR1 and CDR2 (germline): SGHVS, FQNEAQ. The CDR3 extends over 14 amino acids. The ends were cut back, 0 bases at V and 4 bases at J, with 9 bases in the middle. The CDR3 DNA follows: TGTGCCAGCAGCTTAGCGCAGGGTTTCTATGGCTACACCTTC. Translating it yields CASSLAQGFYGYTF.

The chain joins TRBV5-6 to TRBJ2-1; 13 bases match TRBD2. J was trimmed by 5 bases and V by 6 bases; bases with no gene match: 5. This CDR3 is built from 15 residues. Germline CDR1 SGHDT, CDR2 YYEEEE. The CDR3 nucleotides are TGTGCCAGCACCTTCGGACTAGCGGGGGACAATGAGCAGTTCTTC. Amino acid sequence: CASTFGLAGDNEQFF.

This clone has a single count. CDR3 nucleotide sequence: TGTGCCAGCAGTTACTGGGGGAGGGGAGATTCTGAAGCTTTCTTT. The encoded protein is CASSYWGRGDSEAFF. V gene TRBV6-5 combines with J gene TRBJ1-1, with D possibly being TRBD1 (5 bases). Germline CDR1 is MNHEY and CDR2 is SVGAGI. V was cut by 1 base and J by 6 bases, with 15 bases left in between. This CDR3 has 15 residues.